This T cell receptor beta chain appears in the sequencing data of a study of long-term antiretroviral therapy in people with HIV. Overall study: Sampling started about a decade before the 2015 immediate-ART recommendation. Whole-study findings and limits: Pre-ART clonal expansions dominated every time point's repertoire. Blood dates from the mid-2000s to the late 2010s, possibly under older ART regimens.

Post-ART PBMC samples numbered at least two per donor, and pre-ART ones at least one. To note about this clone: Antigen specificity is unknown.

A v3.0 immunoSEQ assay was performed at survey level. Using immunoSEQ multiplex PCR, the repertoire was profiled, and TCRdb retains in-frame clones only, with some absent. The table lists approximately 20,000 clones, around 84% of them singletons. This CDR3 spans 16 amino acids. The V segment lost 1 base and the J segment 2 bases; nucleotides outside the gene matches: 3. CDR1 is SEHNR, CDR2 FQNEAQ, per germline (reference sequence). This sequence joins TRBV7-9 and TRBJ1-5; 9 bases are a match to TRBD1. The clonotype was recovered from a man between 18 and 29 years old with HIV. The sample consisted of unsorted PBMCs, taken 0.9 years after starting antiretroviral therapy. The CDR3 sequence: CASSLGDRAGNQPQHF. CDR3 coding DNA: TGTGCCAGCAGCTTAGGGGACAGGGCGGGCAATCAGCCCCAGCATTTT.